In its sample, the clone carrying this T cell receptor (beta chain) was seen many times. Its antigen is undetermined. 5'RACE primed from the constant segment yielded TCR alpha and TCR beta cDNA libraries bearing sample barcodes and UMIs. TCRdb processed the 5' RACE reads anew with MiXCR; each CDR3 protein has one entry. Of about 470,000 distinct CDR3 sequences in the sample, approximately 25% were seen once. From germline, CDR1 is SGHTA and CDR2 FQGTGA. The CDR3 is made up of 19 amino acids. Germline trimming cut 3 bases from V and 1 base from J; bases unmatched to any gene: 15. The data originate from a study of T-cell memory formation after mild COVID-19. Study overall: Most TCR clusters belonged to a single donor.

Study-level results: Still unconfirmed is whether the second-wave clones peaking on day 37 recognized SARS-CoV-2. Researchers report contracting CD4+ clones mostly in CM and EM, with CD8+ clones in EMRA.

The sequenced sample consisted of PBMCs or a T cell subset sorted from them (not recorded which). The rearrangement uses TRBV7-3 and TRBJ2-7; 10 bases agree with TRBD1. The TCR comes from an adult woman who had mild COVID-19 (a few samples of this study predate the infection). Cell type and time point are not known. The CDR3 DNA sequence: TGTGCCAGCAGCTTCAGGACCAAGGCGGGGGACAGGGGTTCCTACGAGCAGTACTTC. Protein sequence: CASSFRTKAGDRGSYEQYF.